This T cell receptor beta chain was captured in a study of cytomegalovirus exposure and HLA in healthy donors. As for the study in general: Most donors, roughly 84% of 398 genotyped, fell in the Caucasian-associated ancestry cluster. The study's findings and limits: An Asian-associated ancestry cluster reportedly showed fewer N-insertions than the roughly 700-donor mean in a later analysis. TCR beta chains numbering under 200 were designated cytomegalovirus-associated.

Healthy donors of bone marrow made up the group. The PCR used 60 Vbeta and 13 Jbeta primers. The assay was immunoSEQ multiplex PCR, and TCRdb's table has in-frame clones only and misses some. The profile shows 130,000 or so clones, around three quarters of them singletons. The CDR3 covers 15 residues. CDR1 is SGHAT, CDR2 FQNNGV, per germline. Trimming left V 4 bases short and J 3 bases short, with 12 bases between. Concerning this clone: The target antigen is unknown.

The chain links TRBV11-2 to TRBJ2-2; TRBD1 might be the D (6 bases). Material: PBMCs. This receptor was identified in a man aged 35-49 years in good health and CMV-seronegative. The CDR3 coding sequence is TGTGCCAGCAGCTCGACAGGACGGGACACCGGGGAGCTGTTTTTT. It codes for CASSSTGRDTGELFF.